A single sample gave rise to the 19 T cell receptor beta chains below, sequenced in a study of blood T cell repertoires in COVID-19. Sequencing was performed with immunoSEQ multiplex PCR; in TCRdb, only in-frame clones are kept and a portion is missing. The sample includes about 140,000 clones, roughly 82% of them seen just once. The sample was peripheral blood. These receptors all come from a man aged 55 to 70 with active or convalescent COVID-19.

This clone was recorded once. The chain links TRBV18 to TRBJ2-1; 12 nucleotides agree with TRBD2. Per germline, CDR1 KGHSH and CDR2 LQKENI. This CDR3 is 15 amino acids long. V shed 2 bases, J shed 9 bases, and the junction held 5 bases outside the gene matches. CDR3 sequence (DNA): TGTGCCAGCTCACCATCTAGCGGGAGGGCCATTGAGCAGTTCTTC. Its protein product is CASSPSSGRAIEQFF.

In regard to this clone: One end of the junction does not line up with germline, which may come from a read error. The chain combines TRBV5-4 with TRBJ1-1, with D tentatively TRBD1 (6 bases). CDR1 and CDR2 from the germline V gene are SGHNT and YYREEE (reference sequence). CDR3 length equals 13 residues. In nucleotides, the CDR3 is TGTGCCAGCAGCTTGGGGGAACAGGGTTCACTGAGGTTT. Residues: CASSLGEQGSLRF.

V usage is TRBV7-2 and J usage is TRBJ1-5; 7 nucleotides line up with TRBD1. The CDR3 contains 14 residues. V was clipped by 5 bases and J by 8 bases; unmatched bases: 9. Germline CDR1 SGHTA, CDR2 FQGNSA. CDR3: CASSLNRGLEPQHF. CDR3 nucleotides: TGTGCCAGCAGCCTAAACAGGGGTCTGGAGCCCCAGCATTTT.

CDR3 in amino acids: CASSPTPGLADEQFF. The DNA of the CDR3 is TGTGCCAGCAGCCCAACGCCGGGACTAGCGGATGAGCAGTTCTTC. The chain recombines TRBV7-2 with TRBJ2-1, with 11 bases aligning to TRBD2. Trimming cost V 5 bases and J 8 bases; bases outside gene matches: 8. Germline CDR1 is SGHTA and CDR2 is FQGNSA. This CDR3 has 15 residues. The full variable domain, rest sourced from reference TRBV7-2 and TRBJ2-1, is GAGVSQSPSNKVTEKGKDVELRCDPISGHTALYWYRQSLGQGLEFLIYFQGNSAPDKSGLPSDRFSAERTGGSVSTLTIQRTQQEDSAVYLCASSPTPGLADEQFFGPGTRLTVL.

This chain joins TRBV9 and TRBJ1-6; TRBD1 is a possible D gene (5 bases). The CDR3 length is 17 residues. V was cut by 0 bases and J by 9 bases, with 19 bases left in between. From germline, CDR1 is SGDLS and CDR2 YYNGEE. CDR3 DNA sequence: TGTGCCAGCAGCGTAGCTGGGGTTAGTGCAGGGCCTTCACCCCTCCACTTT. Protein product: CASSVAGVSAGPSPLHF.

In this sample, this clone turned up a few times. This chain joins TRBV10-1 and TRBJ2-7, with TRBD2 matching 10 bases. The CDR3 totals 14 residues. J was trimmed by 6 bases and V by 3 bases; bases with no gene match: 5. Per germline, CDR1 WNHNN and CDR2 SYGVQD (reference sequence). The CDR3 reads CASSDSGTSAEQYF. The CDR3 nucleotides are TGCGCCAGCAGTGACTCCGGGACTAGCGCCGAGCAGTACTTC.

The chain recombines TRBV7-9 with TRBJ2-2; no clear D gene. The germline V and J ends were trimmed by 5 bases and 5 bases, with 15 bases remaining between them. The CDR3 extends over 15 amino acids. Germline values: CDR1 SEHNR, CDR2 FQNEAQ (reference sequence). The CDR3 protein is CASSQQRILTGELFF. CDR3 nucleotide sequence: TGTGCCAGCAGCCAACAGAGAATACTGACCGGGGAGCTGTTTTTT.

The V call is TRBV5-8, the J call TRBJ1-4; a weak D match, TRBD1 (5 bases). Germline V gives CDR1 SGHTS, CDR2 YDEGEE. The CDR3 is 14 amino acids. Trimming removed 4 bases from V and 12 bases from J, with 19 bases in between. This CDR3 is CASSTSLQGGELFF. For the CDR3, the DNA is TGTGCCAGCAGCACCTCCCTACAAGGAGGGGAACTGTTTTTT.

The chain is built from TRBV24-1 and TRBJ2-5; 7 nucleotides line up with TRBD1. Unmatched junction bases numbered 1, after V lost 0 bases and J lost 4 bases. CDR1 is KGHDR and CDR2 is SFDVKD in the germline V gene. This CDR3 has 14 amino acids. CDR3 region: CATSDLNRGETQYF. The DNA of the CDR3 is TGTGCCACCAGTGATTTGAACAGGGGAGAGACCCAGTACTTC.

CDR3 DNA sequence: TGTGCCAGCAGCCAAGAGGGTGGCTTTGGGGCGCGAACTGAAGCTTTCTTT. This translates into CASSQEGGFGARTEAFF. The gene calls are TRBV3-1 (or the pseudogene TRBV3-2) and TRBJ1-1, with D possibly matching TRBD1 (5 bases). The length of the CDR3 is 17 residues. The germline CDR1 and CDR2 sequences are LGHDT and YNNKEL (reference sequence). V gave up 0 bases and J gave up 5 bases, with 19 bases separating them.

This clone showed up just once. The V call is TRBV6-4, the J call TRBJ2-5; tentatively, D is TRBD2 (5 bases). V was trimmed by 10 bases and J by 2 bases, leaving 17 bases between them. Germline V gene data show CDR1 as MRHNA and CDR2 as SNTAGT. The CDR3 has 14 residues. The CDR3 nucleotides read TGTGCCACCCCCACTAGTAGTAATCAAGAGACCCAGTACTTC. It specifies CATPTSSNQETQYF.

The chain links TRBV6-5 to TRBJ1-2, with 7 bases aligning to TRBD1. Germline V gene data show CDR1 as MNHEY and CDR2 as SVGAGI. V dropped 6 bases and J dropped 2; count of bases not matched to a gene: 3. There are 13 residues in the CDR3. Written as DNA, the CDR3 is TGTGCCAGCAGCCCGACAGGGAACTATGGCTACACCTTC. Its protein product is CASSPTGNYGYTF.

V gene TRBV9 combines with J gene TRBJ1-3; D uncertain. The germline CDR1 and CDR2 sequences are SGDLS and YYNGEE. V lost 3 bases to trimming and J lost 0 bases, with 10 bases between them. This CDR3 spans 15 amino acids. CDR3 bases: TGTGCCAGCAGCGAGGGAGGGATCTCTGGAAACACCATATATTTT. It yields the protein CASSEGGISGNTIYF.

This clone came up once. The rearrangement links TRBV7-2 to TRBJ1-2, with 8 bases aligning to TRBD1. The CDR3 loop spans 13 amino acids. The V gene's germline CDR1 is SGHTA and CDR2 FQGNSA. V lost 4 bases, J lost 7 bases, and 5 bases stayed unmatched. CDR3 loop: CASSSRQGIGYTF. As DNA, the CDR3 is TGTGCCAGCAGCTCTAGACAGGGGATTGGCTACACCTTC.

CDR3 amino acids: CASSYFRGTYGYTF. The CDR3 nucleotides are TGTGCCAGCAGTTACTTCAGGGGAACCTATGGCTACACCTTC. This chain joins TRBV6-2 or TRBV6-3 and TRBJ1-2, with D possibly being TRBD1 (6 bases). V was pared by 1 base and J by 4 bases, with 10 bases between. The CDR3 loop spans 14 amino acids. Germline values: CDR1 MNHEY, CDR2 SVGEGT.

The chain employs TRBV4-1 and TRBJ2-1; TRBD2 is a possible D gene (5 bases). The ends were cut back, 0 bases at V and 9 bases at J, with 12 bases in the middle. The CDR3 runs 14 residues. CDR1 MGHRA and CDR2 YSYEKL come from the germline V gene. The CDR3 coding sequence is TGCGCCAGCAGCCAAGATCAGAACCGGGGTGAGCAGTTCTTC. This gives the protein CASSQDQNRGEQFF.

The DNA for the CDR3 is TGTGCCAGCAGACGTACACAGGGGAACACTGAAGCTTTCTTT. Translating it yields CASRRTQGNTEAFF. V and J are TRBV6-5 and TRBJ1-1, with D possibly matching TRBD1 (6 bases). CDR1 is MNHEY and CDR2 is SVGAGI in the germline V gene. This CDR3 has 14 amino acids. V lost 6 bases to trimming and J lost 1 base, with 12 bases between them.

This clone was seen only once. The genes are TRBV6-5 and TRBJ2-7; D uncertain. The CDR3 spans 13 residues. The germline V gene encodes CDR1 MNHEY and CDR2 SVGAGI. V lost 6 bases, J lost 2 bases, and 11 bases lay in between. The CDR3 sequence: CASSPGLTYEQYV. CDR3 bases: TGTGCCAGCAGCCCCGGGTTAACCTACGAGCAGTACGTC.

The V gene is TRBV18, the J gene TRBJ2-3; D uncertain. In germline, CDR1 is KGHSH, CDR2 LQKENI. The CDR3 is 15 residues long. V was shortened by 1 base and J by 2 bases, with 10 bases between the two germline ends. The CDR3 sequence: CASSPLGQNTDTQYF. CDR3 nucleotide sequence: TGTGCCAGCTCACCACTTGGCCAGAACACAGATACGCAGTATTTT.